The present T cell receptor (beta chain) was sequenced within a study of technical replicates of blood from a handful of donors. Method: immunoSEQ multiplex PCR; TCRdb's copy keeps in-frame clones and lacks some. The sample carries about 76,000 clones, 94% recorded once. The germline CDR1 and CDR2 sequences are SGHTA and FQGTGA. V lost 5 bases and J lost 4; bases outside the gene matches: 12. This CDR3 has 17 amino acids. The chain is built from TRBV7-3 and TRBJ1-5, with 9 bases lining up with TRBD1. Sequencing was carried out using T cells isolated from PBMCs. The sequence came from a human donor in good health. CDR3 region: CASSRGRDRDSNQPQHF. CDR3 sequence (DNA): TGTGCCAGCAGCAGAGGCCGGGACAGGGATTCTAATCAGCCCCAGCATTTT.